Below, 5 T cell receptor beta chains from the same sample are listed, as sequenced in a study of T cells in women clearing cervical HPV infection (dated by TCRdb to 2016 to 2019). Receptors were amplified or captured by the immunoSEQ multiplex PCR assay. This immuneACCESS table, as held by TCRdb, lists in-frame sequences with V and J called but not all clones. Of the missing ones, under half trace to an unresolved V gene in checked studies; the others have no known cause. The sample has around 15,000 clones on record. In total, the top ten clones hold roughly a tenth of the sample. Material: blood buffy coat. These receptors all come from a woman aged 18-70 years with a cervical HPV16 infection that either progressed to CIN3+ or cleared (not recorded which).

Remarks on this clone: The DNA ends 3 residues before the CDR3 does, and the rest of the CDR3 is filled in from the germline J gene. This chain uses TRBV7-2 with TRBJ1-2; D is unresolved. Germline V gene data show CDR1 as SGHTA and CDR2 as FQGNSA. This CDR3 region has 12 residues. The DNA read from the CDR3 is TGTGCCAGCAGCCCCGGTAATGCGGGC. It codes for CASSPGNAG. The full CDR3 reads CASSPGNAGYTF. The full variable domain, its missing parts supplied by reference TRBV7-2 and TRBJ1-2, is GAGVSQSPSNKVTEKGKDVELRCDPISGHTALYWYRQSLGQGLEFLIYFQGNSAPDKSGLPSDRFSAERTGGSVSTLTIQRTQQEDSAVYLCASSPGNAGYTFGSGTRLTVV.

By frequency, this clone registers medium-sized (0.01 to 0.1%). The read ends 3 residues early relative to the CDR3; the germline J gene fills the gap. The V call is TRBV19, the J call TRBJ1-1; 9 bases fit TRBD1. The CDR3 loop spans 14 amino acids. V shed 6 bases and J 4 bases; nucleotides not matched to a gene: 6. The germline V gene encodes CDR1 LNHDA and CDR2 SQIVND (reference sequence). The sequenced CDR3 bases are TGTGCCAGTAGGGGGACAGGGTTGGGCACTGAA. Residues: CASRGTGLGTE. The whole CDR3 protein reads CASRGTGLGTEAFF.

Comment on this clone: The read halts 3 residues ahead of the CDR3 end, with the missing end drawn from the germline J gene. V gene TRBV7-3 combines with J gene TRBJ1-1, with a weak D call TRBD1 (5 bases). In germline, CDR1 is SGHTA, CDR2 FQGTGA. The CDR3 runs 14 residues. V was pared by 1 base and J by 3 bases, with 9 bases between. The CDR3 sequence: CASSLMGGDTEAFF. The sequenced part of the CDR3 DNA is TGTGCCAGCAGCTTAATGGGAGGGGACACTGAA.

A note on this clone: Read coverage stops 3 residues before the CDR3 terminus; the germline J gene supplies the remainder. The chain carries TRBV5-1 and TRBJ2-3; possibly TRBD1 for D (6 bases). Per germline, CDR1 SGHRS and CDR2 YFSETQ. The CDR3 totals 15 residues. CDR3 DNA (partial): TGCGCCAGCAGCTTGAGTTACAGGGACCAAGAGACG. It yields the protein CASSLSYRDQET. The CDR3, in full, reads CASSLSYRDQETQYF.

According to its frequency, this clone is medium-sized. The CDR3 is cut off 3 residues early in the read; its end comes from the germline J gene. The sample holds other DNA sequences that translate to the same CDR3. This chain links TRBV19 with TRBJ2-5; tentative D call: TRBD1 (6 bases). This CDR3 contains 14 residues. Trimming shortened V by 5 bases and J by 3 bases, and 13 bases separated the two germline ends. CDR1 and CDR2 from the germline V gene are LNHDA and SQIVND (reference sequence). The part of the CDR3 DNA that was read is TGTGCCAGTAGTCCGAGTGGACAGAAAGAGACC. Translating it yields CASSPSGQKET. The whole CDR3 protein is CASSPSGQKETQYF.